This entry lists 24 T cell receptor beta chains sequenced from one sample in a study of T cells in Graves' hyperthyroidism and ophthalmopathy. RNA transcripts provided the source from which TCR beta CDR3 regions were amplified. TCR CDR3 regions were first amplified by RT-PCR with HTBI primers. TCRdb analysed the multiplex PCR reads with MiXCR anew, one entry per CDR3 protein. The repertoire holds a few hundred thousand distinct CDR3 sequences, with about a fifth as singletons. The source material was blood. These receptors were obtained from a woman aged 18 to 35 with Graves' hyperthyroidism.

This sequence joins TRBV18 and TRBJ2-7; D not resolved. Between the trimmed V and J ends, which lost 4 bases and 4 bases, there was a span of 8 bases. Germline V gene data show CDR1 as KGHSH and CDR2 as LQKENI. The CDR3 is 12 amino acids. CDR3 protein: CASSRDQYEQYF. The DNA for the CDR3 is TGTGCCAGCTCACGGGATCAATACGAGCAGTACTTC.

This clonotype came up many times. The chain combines TRBV20-1 with TRBJ2-2, with TRBD2 identical over 9 bases. The V gene's germline CDR1 is DFQATT and CDR2 SNEGSKA (reference sequence). This CDR3 is 17 amino acids long. V lost 0 bases, J lost 7 bases, and 12 bases stayed unmatched. The CDR3 protein is CSARDRTAGGWHGELFF. The CDR3 nucleotides are TGCAGTGCTAGAGATCGAACAGCGGGGGGTTGGCACGGGGAGCTGTTTTTT.

A word on this clonotype: The CDR3 ends on some other residue instead of the conserved phenylalanine or tryptophan, so this is likely a read error. The chain combines TRBV5-1 with TRBJ2-7; D uncertain. The germline V and J ends were trimmed by 2 bases and 3 bases, with 12 bases remaining between them. The germline CDR1 and CDR2 sequences are SGHRS and YFSETQ. The length of the CDR3 is 14 residues. In nucleotides, the CDR3 is TGCGCCAGCAGCTTCGGTCGACAAAGCTACGAGCAGTACTGC. Encoded protein: CASSFGRQSYEQYC.

This clonotype was observed a handful of times. This chain uses TRBV4-2 with TRBJ2-7; D tentatively fits TRBD1 or TRBD2 (6 bases each). The CDR3 contains 17 residues. V was trimmed by 0 bases and J by 5 bases, leaving 20 bases between them. Looked up from germline, CDR1 is LGHNA and CDR2 is YNFKEQ. CDR3 loop: CASSQEGGLTKTNEQYV. The CDR3 DNA is TGTGCCAGCAGCCAAGAGGGGGGCTTAACAAAAACCAACGAGCAGTACGTC.

A few counts support this clonotype. The chain combines TRBV18 with TRBJ1-1; maybe TRBD1 (5 bases). CDR3 length: 17 residues. From germline, CDR1 is KGHSH and CDR2 LQKENI. V lost 3 bases, J lost 0 bases, and 17 bases lay in between. The CDR3 nucleotides read TGTGCCAGCTCACCTCGGGGCAGGGATGGGATGAACACTGAAGCTTTCTTT. Its protein product is CASSPRGRDGMNTEAFF.

A few counts support this clonotype. The chain joins TRBV27 to TRBJ1-2, with D perhaps matching TRBD1 (5 bases). Germline CDR1 is MNHEY and CDR2 is SMNVEV (reference sequence). This CDR3 is built from 14 residues. V shed 4 bases and J shed 6 bases, with 15 bases lying between them. Here the CDR3 reads CASSSFPRGHGYTF. Here the CDR3 DNA reads TGTGCCAGCAGTTCCTTCCCCCGGGGCCATGGCTACACCTTC.

This clonotype was seen a handful of times. This rearrangement joins TRBV12-3 or TRBV12-4 to TRBJ2-7; 7 nucleotides line up with TRBD2. The CDR3 consists of 14 residues. V dropped 4 bases and J dropped 7; count of bases not matched to a gene: 10. The CDR3 DNA reads as TGTGCCAGCAGTTCCAGGAGCGGGGAGAGGGAGCAGTACGTC. It encodes CASSSRSGEREQYV.

This clonotype was recorded many times. This chain links TRBV19 with TRBJ1-2; no reliable D call. The CDR3 totals 11 residues. Germline V gene data show CDR1 as LNHDA and CDR2 as SQIVND (reference sequence). Trimming cost V 5 bases and J 3 bases, with 4 bases left between them. DNA for the CDR3: TGTGCCAGTAGTTCGGACTATGGCTACACCTTC. It codes for CASSSDYGYTF.

The rearrangement uses TRBV11-2 and TRBJ1-2; no definite D call. This CDR3 contains 12 residues. Trimming pared 2 bases from V and 8 bases from J, leaving 9 bases between. Looked up from germline, CDR1 is SGHAT and CDR2 is FQNNGV. Here the CDR3 reads CASSLTQAGYTF. CDR3 bases: TGTGCCAGCAGCTTAACACAAGCGGGCTACACCTTC.

In its sample, this clonotype was seen a few times. The chain uses TRBV5-1 and TRBJ2-7; D not resolved. Per germline, CDR1 SGHRS and CDR2 YFSETQ. Trimming removed 1 base at V and 0 bases at J, with 8 bases between. CDR3 length equals 14 residues. DNA of the CDR3: TGCGCCAGCAGCTTGAGTATGAACTCCTACGAGCAGTACTTC. As protein: CASSLSMNSYEQYF.

A single count supports this clonotype. This chain uses TRBV19 with TRBJ1-1; unclear D gene. V lost 3 bases and J lost 0, with 11 bases in between. The CDR3 totals 15 residues. The V gene's germline CDR1 is LNHDA and CDR2 SQIVND (reference sequence). CDR3 nucleotides: TGTGCCAGTAGTATCCCCGCAGTCATGAACACTGAAGCTTTCTTT. As protein: CASSIPAVMNTEAFF. Combining the CDR3 with reference TRBV19 and TRBJ1-1 gives the whole variable domain DGGITQSPKYLFRKEGQNVTLSCEQNLNHDAMYWYRQDPGQGLRLIYYSQIVNDFQKGDIAEGYSVSREKKESFPLTVTSAQKNPTAFYLCASSIPAVMNTEAFFGQGTRLTVV.

The CDR3 nucleotides are TGTGCCAGCTTCCGGGACGGTGAAGCTTTCTTT. This sequence encodes CASFRDGEAFF. The rearrangement joins TRBV18 to TRBJ1-1; tentatively, D is TRBD1 (5 bases). Trimming removed 7 bases at V and 7 bases at J, with 10 bases between. The CDR3 has 11 amino acids. Germline V lookup: CDR1 KGHSH, CDR2 LQKENI.

This clonotype was observed at least ten times. The V and J genes are TRBV4-1 and TRBJ1-3; D remains unclear. V dropped 4 bases and J dropped 0 bases, with 19 bases sitting between them. This CDR3 comprises 18 residues. The germline CDR1 and CDR2 sequences are MGHRA and YSYEKL. The CDR3 loop is CASSPLLGRLDSGNTIYF. CDR3 bases: TGCGCCAGCAGCCCACTTCTCGGGAGATTGGACTCTGGAAACACCATATATTTT.

This clonotype was picked up a small number of times. This chain connects TRBV19 to TRBJ2-1; 9 bases line up with TRBD1. CDR3 length equals 14 residues. Germline V CDR1 and CDR2: LNHDA, SQIVND (reference sequence). J lost 5 bases, V lost 5 bases, and 4 bases had no gene match. In DNA form, the CDR3 reads TGTGCCAGTAGTTTGGGACAGGGCCACAATGAGCAGTTCTTC. It specifies CASSLGQGHNEQFF. Supplemented by reference TRBV19 and TRBJ2-1, the full variable domain reads DGGITQSPKYLFRKEGQNVTLSCEQNLNHDAMYWYRQDPGQGLRLIYYSQIVNDFQKGDIAEGYSVSREKKESFPLTVTSAQKNPTAFYLCASSLGQGHNEQFFGPGTRLTVL.

This clonotype was picked up a small number of times. The chain recombines TRBV3-1 with TRBJ2-7, with no clear D. The CDR3 has 17 residues. CDR1 is LGHDT, CDR2 YNNKEL, per germline (reference sequence). Trimming stripped 0 bases from V and 0 bases from J, with 15 bases between. The CDR3 reads CASSQDTGQALSYEQYF. As DNA, the CDR3 is TGTGCCAGCAGCCAAGATACCGGGCAGGCTCTCTCCTACGAGCAGTACTTC.

In its sample, this clonotype was seen many times. V is TRBV20-1 and J is TRBJ2-7, with D tentatively TRBD2 (6 bases). The V gene's germline CDR1 is DFQATT and CDR2 SNEGSKA (reference sequence). The V gene lost 3 bases and the J gene lost 5 bases, with 11 bases spanning the gap. The CDR3 runs 12 residues. CDR3 sequence (DNA): TGCAGTGCTAGTCCGGGGGTCCACGAGCAGTACTTC. As protein: CSASPGVHEQYF.

This clonotype appeared many times. The chain recombines TRBV30 with TRBJ2-7; the match to TRBD1 covers 7 bases. Per the germline V gene, CDR1 is GTSNPN and CDR2 is SVGIG (reference sequence). The CDR3 totals 15 residues. V shed 4 bases and J 3 bases; nucleotides not matched to a gene: 12. CDR3 amino acids: CAWMRTGTADYEQYF. The CDR3 DNA follows: TGTGCCTGGATGAGGACCGGGACAGCGGACTACGAGCAGTACTTC.

This clonotype was counted many times. The CDR3 DNA follows: TGTGCCAGCAGCCGCCTCCCAGGGGGAGAGATCACTGAAGCTTTCTTT. It specifies CASSRLPGGEITEAFF. V gene TRBV13 combines with J gene TRBJ1-1; 7 bases are a match to TRBD1. Germline values: CDR1 PRHDT, CDR2 FYEKMQ (reference sequence). This CDR3 contains 16 residues. Trimming at V came to 5 bases and at J to 4 bases, leaving 13 bases not matched to a gene.

Ten or more counts support this clonotype. This chain links TRBV6-5 with TRBJ1-1, with D maybe TRBD1 (6 bases). This CDR3 is 15 amino acids long. The ends were cut back, 2 bases at V and 5 bases at J, with 15 bases in the middle. The V gene's germline CDR1 is MNHEY and CDR2 SVGAGI. Here the CDR3 reads CASSYGGGAYTEAFF. The CDR3 bases are TGTGCCAGCAGTTACGGAGGGGGGGCTTATACTGAAGCTTTCTTT.

As regards this clonotype: Since the CDR3 does not end with the conserved phenylalanine or tryptophan, this likely comes from a read error. The DNA is omitted, as the CDR3 cannot be located on it reliably, and the CDR3 follows TCRdb's listing. The rearrangement links TRBV19 to TRBJ1-2. Inclusive of both ends, the CDR3 amounts to 15 amino acids. Germline V gives CDR1 LNHDA, CDR2 SQIVND (reference sequence). Here the CDR3 reads CASSIGESREHGFTY.

The V and J genes are TRBV4-1 and TRBJ1-2; tentative D call: TRBD1 (6 bases). CDR3 length equals 15 residues. Between the trimmed V and J ends, which lost 5 bases and 4 bases, there was a span of 17 bases. The germline CDR1 and CDR2 sequences are MGHRA and YSYEKL. In DNA, the CDR3 is TGCGCCAGCAGCAAGGGGAGACAGGAGACCTATGGCTACACCTTC. Encoded protein: CASSKGRQETYGYTF.

On this clonotype itself: A read error may be the cause here, since a much bigger clone is one base away. V is TRBV6-1 and J is TRBJ1-1, with D unresolved. The CDR3 runs to 12 residues. Germline V gene lookup returns CDR1 MNHNS and CDR2 SASEGT. The CDR3, as DNA: TGTGCCAGCAGCGCCCCGAACACTGAATCTTTCTTT. This translates into CASSAPNTESFF.

This clonotype was counted ten times or more. This chain links TRBV11-2 with TRBJ2-7; 10 nucleotides align to TRBD1. The CDR3 is made up of 15 amino acids. CDR1 is SGHAT and CDR2 is FQNNGV in the germline V gene. J lost 1 base, V lost 3 bases, and 3 bases had no gene match. CDR3 loop: CASSFGTGDSYEQYF. As DNA, the CDR3 is TGTGCCAGCAGCTTTGGGACAGGGGATTCCTACGAGCAGTACTTC.

This clonotype was counted ten times or more. The gene calls are TRBV20-1 and TRBJ1-2; tentative D call: TRBD1 (5 bases). CDR1 and CDR2 (germline): DFQATT, SNEGSKA (reference sequence). The CDR3 is 14 amino acids. Trimming took 7 bases from V and 1 from J, leaving 16 bases between them. CDR3 sequence (DNA): TGCAGTGTAAGGGCAGGGATCTATAACTATGGCTACACCTTC. This gives the protein CSVRAGIYNYGYTF.